The clone carrying this T cell receptor beta chain was seen a few times. Its antigen is unknown. The data belong to a study of blood T cells in healthy people across ages. This CDR3 has 16 amino acids. Germline V gene lookup returns CDR1 LGHDT and CDR2 YNNKEL (reference sequence). The germline V and J ends were trimmed by 5 bases and 0 bases, with 11 bases remaining between them. Through a sample-barcoded 5' primer and a J-beta primer mix, a second PCR was run for about 7 to 12 cycles. A 12-random-nucleotide template-switch adaptor tagged each cDNA molecule. TCRdb processed the 5' RACE reads anew with MiXCR; each CDR3 protein has one entry. The sample includes 710,000 or so distinct CDR3 sequences, 22% seen only once; the top ten take around a fifth. Findings and limits, study-wide: Naive T cell percentage by flow cytometry tracked strongly with beta diversity.

The donors, aged roughly 6 to 100, were healthy Caucasians from Russia. Each sample had at least 6 million PBMCs isolated. Specimen: blood. The sequence was obtained from a man in his 70s in good health. V gene TRBV3-1 combines with J gene TRBJ2-6; no firm D call. For the CDR3, the DNA is TGTGCCAGCAGCTCTCGATTCAGCTCTGGGGCCAACGTCCTGACTTTC. This encodes CASSSRFSSGANVLTF.